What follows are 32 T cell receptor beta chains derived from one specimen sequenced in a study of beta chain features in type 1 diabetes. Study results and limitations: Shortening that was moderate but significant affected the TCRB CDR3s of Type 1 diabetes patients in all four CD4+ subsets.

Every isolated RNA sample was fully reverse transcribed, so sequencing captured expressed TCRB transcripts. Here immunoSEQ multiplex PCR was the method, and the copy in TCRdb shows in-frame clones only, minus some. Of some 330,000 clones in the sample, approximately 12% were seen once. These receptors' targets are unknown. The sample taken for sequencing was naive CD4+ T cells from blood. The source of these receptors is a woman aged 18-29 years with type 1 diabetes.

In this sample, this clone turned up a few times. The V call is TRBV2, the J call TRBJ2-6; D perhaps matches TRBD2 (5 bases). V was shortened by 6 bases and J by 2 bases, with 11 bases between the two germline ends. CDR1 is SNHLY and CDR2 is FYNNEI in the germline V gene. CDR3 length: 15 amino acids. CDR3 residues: CASRMRAPGANVLTF. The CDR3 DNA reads TGTGCCAGCAGAATGAGGGCTCCTGGGGCCAACGTCCTGACTTTC.

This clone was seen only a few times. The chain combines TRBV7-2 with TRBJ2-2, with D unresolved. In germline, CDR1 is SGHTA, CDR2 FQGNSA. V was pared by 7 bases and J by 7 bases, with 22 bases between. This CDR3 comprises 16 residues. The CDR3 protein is CASIPAPTSPIGELFF. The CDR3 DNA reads TGTGCCAGCATTCCTGCCCCGACATCCCCCATCGGGGAGCTGTTTTTT.

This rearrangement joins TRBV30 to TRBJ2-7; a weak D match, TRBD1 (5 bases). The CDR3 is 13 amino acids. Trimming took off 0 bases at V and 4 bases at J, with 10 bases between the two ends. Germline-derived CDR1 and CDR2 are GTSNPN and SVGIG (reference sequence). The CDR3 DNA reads TGTGCCTGGAGTGTAGGGCAGGGTTACGAGCAGTACTTC. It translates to CAWSVGQGYEQYF.

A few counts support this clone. The CDR3 region is CASSRLTSGQETPYF. In DNA form, the CDR3 reads TGTGCCAGCAGCCGACTGACTAGCGGCCAAGAGACCCCTTACTTC. The chain uses TRBV7-2 and TRBJ2-5; 9 bases agree with TRBD2. Germline CDR1 is SGHTA and CDR2 is FQGNSA. The CDR3 has 15 amino acids. The J segment lost 14 bases and the V segment lost 5 bases, leaving 18 bases of the junction unmatched.

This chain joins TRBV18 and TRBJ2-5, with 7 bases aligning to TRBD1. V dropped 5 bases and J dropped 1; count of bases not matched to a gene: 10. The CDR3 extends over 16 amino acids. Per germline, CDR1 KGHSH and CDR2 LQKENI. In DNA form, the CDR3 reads TGTGCCAGCTCAAAGAATGGGGCAGGGGGCCAAGAGACCCAGTACTTC. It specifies CASSKNGAGGQETQYF.

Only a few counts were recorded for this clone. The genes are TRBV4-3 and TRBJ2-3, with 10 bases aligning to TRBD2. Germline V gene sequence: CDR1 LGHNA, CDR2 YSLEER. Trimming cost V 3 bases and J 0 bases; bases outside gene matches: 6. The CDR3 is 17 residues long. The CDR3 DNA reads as TGCGCCAGCAGCCATACCACTAGCGGGACTAGCACAGATACGCAGTATTTT. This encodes CASSHTTSGTSTDTQYF.

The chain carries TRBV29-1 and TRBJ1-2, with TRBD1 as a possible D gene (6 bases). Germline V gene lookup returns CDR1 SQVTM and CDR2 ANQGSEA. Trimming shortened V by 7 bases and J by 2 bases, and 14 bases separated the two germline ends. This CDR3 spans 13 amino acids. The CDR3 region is CSGSTGTNYGYTF. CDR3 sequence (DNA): TGCAGCGGCTCAACAGGGACGAACTATGGCTACACCTTC. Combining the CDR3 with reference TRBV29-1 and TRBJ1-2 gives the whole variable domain SAVISQKPSRDICQRGTSLTIQCQVDSQVTMMFWYRQQPGQSLTLIATANQGSEATYESGFVIDKFPISRPNLTFSTLTVSNMSPEDSSIYLCSGSTGTNYGYTFGSGTRLTVV.

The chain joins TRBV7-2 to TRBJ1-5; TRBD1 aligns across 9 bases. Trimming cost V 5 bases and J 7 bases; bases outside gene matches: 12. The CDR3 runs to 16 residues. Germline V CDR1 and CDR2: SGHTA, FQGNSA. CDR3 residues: CASSTRGPGQGQPQHF. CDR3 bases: TGTGCCAGCAGCACCAGGGGGCCGGGACAGGGCCAGCCCCAGCATTTT.

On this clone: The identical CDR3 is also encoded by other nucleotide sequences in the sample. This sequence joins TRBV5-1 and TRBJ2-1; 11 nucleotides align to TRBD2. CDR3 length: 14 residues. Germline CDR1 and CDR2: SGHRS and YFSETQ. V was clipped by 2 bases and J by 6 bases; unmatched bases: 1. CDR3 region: CASSFLAGGNEQFF. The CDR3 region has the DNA TGCGCCAGCAGCTTCCTAGCGGGAGGCAATGAGCAGTTCTTC.

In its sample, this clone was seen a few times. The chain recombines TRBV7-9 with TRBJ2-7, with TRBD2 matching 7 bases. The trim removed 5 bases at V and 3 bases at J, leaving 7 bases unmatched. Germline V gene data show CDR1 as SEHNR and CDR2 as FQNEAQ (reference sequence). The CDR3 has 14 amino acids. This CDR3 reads CASSPGGSVYEQYF. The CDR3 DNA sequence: TGTGCCAGCAGCCCTGGCGGGAGTGTCTACGAGCAGTACTTC.

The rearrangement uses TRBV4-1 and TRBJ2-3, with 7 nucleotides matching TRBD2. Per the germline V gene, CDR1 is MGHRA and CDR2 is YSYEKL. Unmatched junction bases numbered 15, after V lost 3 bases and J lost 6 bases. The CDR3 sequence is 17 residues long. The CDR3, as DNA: TGCGCCAGCAGCCAGTCGCGGACTAGGGACGGTTTGGATACGCAGTATTTT. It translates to CASSQSRTRDGLDTQYF.

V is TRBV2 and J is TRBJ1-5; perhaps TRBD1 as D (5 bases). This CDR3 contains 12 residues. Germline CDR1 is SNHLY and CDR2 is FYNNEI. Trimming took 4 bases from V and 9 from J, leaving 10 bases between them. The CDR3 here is CASSGGARPQHF. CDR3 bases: TGTGCCAGCAGTGGGGGCGCACGGCCCCAGCATTTT.

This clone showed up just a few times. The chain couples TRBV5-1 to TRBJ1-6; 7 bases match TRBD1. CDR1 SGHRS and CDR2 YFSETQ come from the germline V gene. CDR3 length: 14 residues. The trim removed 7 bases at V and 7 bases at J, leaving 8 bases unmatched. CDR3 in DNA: TGCGCCAGCCTTAAGGACAGGACGAATTCACCCCTCCACTTT. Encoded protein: CASLKDRTNSPLHF.

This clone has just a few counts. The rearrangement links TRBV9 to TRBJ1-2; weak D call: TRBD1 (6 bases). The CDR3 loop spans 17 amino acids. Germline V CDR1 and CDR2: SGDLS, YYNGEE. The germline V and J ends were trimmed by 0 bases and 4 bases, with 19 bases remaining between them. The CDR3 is CASSVVPQRGAPYGYTF. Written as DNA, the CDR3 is TGTGCCAGCAGCGTAGTCCCCCAGCGGGGGGCCCCCTATGGCTACACCTTC.

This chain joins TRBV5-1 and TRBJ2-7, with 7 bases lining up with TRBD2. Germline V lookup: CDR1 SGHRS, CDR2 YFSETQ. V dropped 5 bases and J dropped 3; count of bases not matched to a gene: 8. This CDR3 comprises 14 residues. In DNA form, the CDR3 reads TGCGCCAGCAGGTCGTCTAGCGGCCTCTACGAGCAGTACTTC. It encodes CASRSSSGLYEQYF.

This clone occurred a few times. In DNA form, the CDR3 reads TGTGCCAGCAGTGCGGGGACCCAGTACTTC. This sequence encodes CASSAGTQYF. This rearrangement joins TRBV2 to TRBJ2-5; D not resolved. Deletions cut 4 bases from V and 7 bases from J, with 4 bases between. The CDR3 totals 10 residues. CDR1 is SNHLY, CDR2 FYNNEI, per germline.

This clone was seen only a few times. The CDR3 reads CSARDRTSEGYTF. The CDR3 region has the DNA TGCAGCGCTCGGGACAGGACGTCTGAAGGCTACACCTTC. The J gene is TRBJ1-2, the V gene TRBV29-1, with 8 bases fitting TRBD1. The CDR3 contains 13 residues. Per the germline V gene, CDR1 is SQVTM and CDR2 is ANQGSEA. The V and J ends lost 7 bases and 8 bases, in that order; junction bases with no gene match: 12.

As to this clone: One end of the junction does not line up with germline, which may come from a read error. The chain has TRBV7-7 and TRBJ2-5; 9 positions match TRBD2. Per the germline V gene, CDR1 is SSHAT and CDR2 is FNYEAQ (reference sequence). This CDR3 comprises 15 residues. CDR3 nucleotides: TGTGCTAGCAGCCCAGTCGGGACTAGCCGAGAGACCCAGTACTTC. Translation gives CASSPVGTSRETQYF.

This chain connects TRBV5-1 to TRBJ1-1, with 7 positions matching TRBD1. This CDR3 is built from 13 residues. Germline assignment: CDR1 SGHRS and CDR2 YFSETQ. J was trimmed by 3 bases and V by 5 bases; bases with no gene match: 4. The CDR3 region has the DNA TGCGCCAGCAGAAGGGACAGAGACACTGAAGCTTTCTTT. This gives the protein CASRRDRDTEAFF.

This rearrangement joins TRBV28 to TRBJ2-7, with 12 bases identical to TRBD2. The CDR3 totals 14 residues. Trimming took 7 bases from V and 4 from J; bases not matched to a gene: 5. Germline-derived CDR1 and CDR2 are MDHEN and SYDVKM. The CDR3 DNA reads TGTGCCAGCACCAGACTAGCGGGAGCGTACGAGCAGTACTTC. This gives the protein CASTRLAGAYEQYF.

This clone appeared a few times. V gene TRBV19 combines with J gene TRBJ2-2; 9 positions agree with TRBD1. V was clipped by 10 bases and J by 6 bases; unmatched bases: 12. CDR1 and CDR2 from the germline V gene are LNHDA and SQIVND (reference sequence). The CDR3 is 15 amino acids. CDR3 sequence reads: CATREWTGAAGELFF. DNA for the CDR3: TGTGCCACCAGAGAGTGGACAGGGGCGGCCGGGGAGCTGTTTTTT.

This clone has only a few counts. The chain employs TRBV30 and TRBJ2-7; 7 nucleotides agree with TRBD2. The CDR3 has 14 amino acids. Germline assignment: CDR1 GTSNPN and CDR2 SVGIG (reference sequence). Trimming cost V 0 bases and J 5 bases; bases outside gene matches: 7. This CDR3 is CAWSVGGSVNEQYF. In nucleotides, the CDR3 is TGTGCCTGGAGTGTAGGCGGGAGTGTCAACGAGCAGTACTTC.

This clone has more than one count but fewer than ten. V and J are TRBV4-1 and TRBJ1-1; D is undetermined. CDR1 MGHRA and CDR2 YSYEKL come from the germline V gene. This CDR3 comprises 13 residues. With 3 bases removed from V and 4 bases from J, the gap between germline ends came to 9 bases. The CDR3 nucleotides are TGCGCCAGCAGCCAGGCGGGTAGCACTGAAGCTTTCTTT. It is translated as CASSQAGSTEAFF.

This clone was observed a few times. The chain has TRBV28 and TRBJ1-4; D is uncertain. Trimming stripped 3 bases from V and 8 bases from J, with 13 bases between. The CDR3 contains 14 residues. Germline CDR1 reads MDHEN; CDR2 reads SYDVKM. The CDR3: CASSFGGSEEKLFF. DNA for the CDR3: TGTGCCAGCAGTTTCGGCGGGTCTGAAGAAAAACTGTTTTTT.

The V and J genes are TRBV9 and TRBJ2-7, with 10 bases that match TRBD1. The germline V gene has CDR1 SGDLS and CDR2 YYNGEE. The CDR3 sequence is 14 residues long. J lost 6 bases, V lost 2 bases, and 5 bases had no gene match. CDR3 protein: CASSVQRTGGEQYF. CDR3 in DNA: TGTGCCAGCAGCGTCCAACGGACAGGGGGCGAGCAGTACTTC.

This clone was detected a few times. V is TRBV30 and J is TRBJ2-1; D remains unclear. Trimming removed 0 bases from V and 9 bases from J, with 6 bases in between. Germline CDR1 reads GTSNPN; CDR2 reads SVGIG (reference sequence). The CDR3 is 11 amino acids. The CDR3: CAWSVMAEQFF. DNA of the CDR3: TGTGCCTGGAGTGTGATGGCTGAGCAGTTCTTC.

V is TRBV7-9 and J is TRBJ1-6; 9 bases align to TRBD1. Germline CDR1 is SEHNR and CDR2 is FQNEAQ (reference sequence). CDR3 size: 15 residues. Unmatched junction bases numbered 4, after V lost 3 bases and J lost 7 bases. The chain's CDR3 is CASSFGQGRNSPLHF. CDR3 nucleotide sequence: TGTGCCAGCAGCTTTGGACAGGGGAGGAATTCACCCCTCCACTTT.

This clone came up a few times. CDR3 loop: CASSPQGSSNQPQHF. For the CDR3, the DNA is TGTGCCAGCAGCCCCCAGGGAAGCAGCAATCAGCCCCAGCATTTT. The chain carries TRBV7-9 and TRBJ1-5; tentatively, D is TRBD1 (5 bases). Between the trimmed V and J ends, which lost 5 bases and 1 base, there was a span of 12 bases. This CDR3 comprises 15 residues. Germline V gene sequence: CDR1 SEHNR, CDR2 FQNEAQ (reference sequence).

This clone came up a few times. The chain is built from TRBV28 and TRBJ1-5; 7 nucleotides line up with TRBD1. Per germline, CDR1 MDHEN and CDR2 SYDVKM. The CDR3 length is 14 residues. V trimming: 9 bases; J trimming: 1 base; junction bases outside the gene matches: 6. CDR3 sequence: CASRQGTSNQPQHF. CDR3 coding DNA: TGTGCCAGTCGACAGGGAACAAGCAATCAGCCCCAGCATTTT. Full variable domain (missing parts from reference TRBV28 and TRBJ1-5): DVKVTQSSRYLVKRTGEKVFLECVQDMDHENMFWYRQDPGLGLRLIYFSYDVKMKEKGDIPEGYSVSREKKERFSLILESASTNQTSMYLCASRQGTSNQPQHFGDGTRLSIL.

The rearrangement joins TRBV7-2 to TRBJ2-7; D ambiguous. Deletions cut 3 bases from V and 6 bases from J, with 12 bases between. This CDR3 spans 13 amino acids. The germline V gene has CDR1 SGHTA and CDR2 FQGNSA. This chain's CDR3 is CASSFVPPGEQYF. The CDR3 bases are TGTGCCAGCAGCTTCGTGCCGCCGGGCGAGCAGTACTTC.

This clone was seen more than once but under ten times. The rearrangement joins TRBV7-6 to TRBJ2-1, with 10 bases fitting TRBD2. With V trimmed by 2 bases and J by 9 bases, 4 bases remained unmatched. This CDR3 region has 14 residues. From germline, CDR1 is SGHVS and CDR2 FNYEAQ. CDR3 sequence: CASSLLAGAVEQFF. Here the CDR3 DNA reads TGTGCCAGCAGCTTACTAGCGGGGGCAGTTGAGCAGTTCTTC.

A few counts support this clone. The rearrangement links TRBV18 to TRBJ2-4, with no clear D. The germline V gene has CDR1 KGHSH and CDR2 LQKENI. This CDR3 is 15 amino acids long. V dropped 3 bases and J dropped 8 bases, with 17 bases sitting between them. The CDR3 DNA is TGTGCCAGCTCACCTAGATCGGGTGATTGGGACATTCAGTACTTC. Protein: CASSPRSGDWDIQYF.